This T cell receptor beta chain comes out of a study of Ad26.COV2.S vaccination and SARS-CoV-2 variants. Overall study: Among those in the COV1001 Ad26.COV2.S trial arm was the donor. Doses of Ad26.COV2.S were injected into muscle once or twice, 56 days apart.

The CDR3 has 13 residues. With 5 bases clipped from V and 4 bases from J, the junction kept 4 bases outside the gene matches. CDR1 and CDR2 from the germline V gene are SGHTA and FQGNSA. General study points: With respect to non-spike TCR breadth, vaccine and placebo recipients were similar.

Remarks on this clone: Its antigen is as yet unknown.

The treatment here: roughly 20 received Ad26.COV2.S at low or high dose, single or two shots; roughly five received placebo; per-sample allocation not given. Samples analyzed were those drawn on day 63 after the first vaccine or placebo injection. Libraries were prepared by immunoSEQ multiplex PCR; TCRdb keeps only in-frame clonotypes and omits some of them. The table lists hundreds of thousands of clones, 75% to 90% of them singletons, with approximately 2.5% in the top ten. Material: peripheral blood, obtained in a trial of Ad26.COV2.S vaccine versus placebo. The V call is TRBV7-2, the J call TRBJ1-2; 7 nucleotides agree with TRBD1. The clonotype comes from a person aged 18-60 years who received the Ad26.COV2.S COVID-19 vaccine or a placebo. CDR3 DNA sequence: TGTGCCAGCAGCCACGACAGGGTCTATGGCTACACCTTC. Its protein product is CASSHDRVYGYTF.